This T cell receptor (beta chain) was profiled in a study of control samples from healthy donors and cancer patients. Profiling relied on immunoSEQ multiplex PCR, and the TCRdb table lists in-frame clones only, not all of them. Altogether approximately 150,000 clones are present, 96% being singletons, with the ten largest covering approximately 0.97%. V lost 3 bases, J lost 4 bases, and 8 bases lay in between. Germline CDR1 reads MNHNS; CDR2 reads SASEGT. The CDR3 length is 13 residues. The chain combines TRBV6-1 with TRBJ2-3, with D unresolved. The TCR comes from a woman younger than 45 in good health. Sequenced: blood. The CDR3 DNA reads TGTGCCAGCAGTGATAGGTCCGCAGATACGCAGTATTTT. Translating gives CASSDRSADTQYF.